The rows below give T cell receptor beta chains drawn from one sample of a study of long-term antiretroviral therapy in people with HIV. Measured with immunoSEQ multiplex PCR; TCRdb has only the in-frame clones, and not every one. The data show roughly 40,000 clones, 80% to 90% seen once. The sample consisted of unsorted PBMCs, taken 1.2 years after starting antiretroviral therapy. These receptors all come from a woman aged 45-65 years with HIV. Both conserved end residues are part of each CDR3. Each record gives: clone size, V gene, J gene, D gene, CDR3 DNA, CDR3 protein. D genes are given only for firm matches. The listing skips clone size in some rows; elsewhere it reads once, few, many or a size class.

clone size: .; V gene: TRBV7-6; J gene: TRBJ2-2; D gene: TRBD1; CDR3 DNA: TGTGCCAGCAGCTTATTAAGGACAGGGGATATCGGCACCGGGGAGCTGTTTTTT; CDR3 protein: CASSLLRTGDIGTGELFF
clone size: .; V gene: TRBV29-1; J gene: TRBJ2-1; D gene: .; CDR3 DNA: TGCAGCGTTGTTGGCGCGGAGAGCTCCTACAATGAGCAGTTCTTC; CDR3 protein: CSVVGAESSYNEQFF
clone size: few; V gene: TRBV4-2; J gene: TRBJ1-6; D gene: .; CDR3 DNA: TGTGCCAGCAGCCAAGATCCAGGTGCAGGGGATTCACCCCTCCACTTT; CDR3 protein: CASSQDPGAGDSPLHF
clone size: .; V gene: TRBV5-8; J gene: TRBJ1-2; D gene: TRBD1; CDR3 DNA: TGTGCCAGCAGCTTGCAGGACAGGGAAGGTGGCTACACCTTC; CDR3 protein: CASSLQDREGGYTF
clone size: .; V gene: TRBV13; J gene: TRBJ2-1; D gene: TRBD2; CDR3 DNA: TGTGCCAGCACCAAGACTAGCGGGGGGGCCAATTTCCACAATGAGCAGTTCTTC; CDR3 protein: CASTKTSGGANFHNEQFF
clone size: .; V gene: TRBV11-3; J gene: TRBJ2-7; D gene: .; CDR3 DNA: TGTGCCAGCAGCTTAGCCCAGTATCGCTCCTACGAGCAGTACTTC; CDR3 protein: CASSLAQYRSYEQYF
clone size: .; V gene: TRBV9; J gene: TRBJ2-4; D gene: .; CDR3 DNA: TGTGCCAGCAGCCCCCGACAGGACCTCAAAAACATTCAGTACTTC; CDR3 protein: CASSPRQDLKNIQYF
clone size: .; V gene: TRBV7-9; J gene: TRBJ1-1; D gene: TRBD1; CDR3 DNA: TGTGCCAGCAGCTTAGACAGGGGGCATACTGAAGCTTTCTTT; CDR3 protein: CASSLDRGHTEAFF
clone size: few; V gene: TRBV19; J gene: TRBJ2-2; D gene: .; CDR3 DNA: TGTGCCAGTAGGGGGCGCAGCACCGGGGAGCTGTTTTTT; CDR3 protein: CASRGRSTGELFF
clone size: .; V gene: TRBV5-4; J gene: TRBJ2-5; D gene: TRBD1; CDR3 DNA: TGTGCCAGCAGCTTGACAGGGGGTCGGGAGACCCAGTACTTC; CDR3 protein: CASSLTGGRETQYF
clone size: .; V gene: TRBV10-3; J gene: TRBJ2-2; D gene: .; CDR3 DNA: TGTGCCATCAGTTTCTCCTGGCAGGGCCCCGGGGAGCTGTTTTTT; CDR3 protein: CAISFSWQGPGELFF
clone size: .; V gene: TRBV18; J gene: TRBJ2-5; D gene: TRBD2; CDR3 DNA: TGTGCCAGCTCACCACCGGGACTAGCGGGGAGAGAGACCCAGTACTTC; CDR3 protein: CASSPPGLAGRETQYF
clone size: .; V gene: TRBV2; J gene: TRBJ1-6; D gene: .; CDR3 DNA: TGTGCCAGCAGTGCGACAGGTCTAAATTCACCCCTCCACTTT; CDR3 protein: CASSATGLNSPLHF
clone size: .; V gene: TRBV12-5; J gene: TRBJ2-7; D gene: .; CDR3 DNA: TGTGCTAGTGGTTCCTTCGCGGGACGGGACGAGCAGTACTTC; CDR3 protein: CASGSFAGRDEQYF
clone size: .; V gene: TRBV6-1; J gene: TRBJ2-2; D gene: TRBD1; CDR3 DNA: TGTGCCAGCACCCAATTGACAGGGGACACCGGGGAGCTGTTTTTT; CDR3 protein: CASTQLTGDTGELFF